This TCR beta chain was recorded in a study of glioma-infiltrating T cells (dated by TCRdb to 2015 to 2016). About the study as a whole: Sequencing of TCR alpha- and beta-chain repertoires was performed on glioma tissue, on non-neoplastic brain tissue, and on matched peripheral blood mononuclear cells. To measure divergence between tissue and blood T-cell populations, each tissue-infiltrating repertoire was compared with the peripheral blood repertoire of the same patient. Three low-grade glioma patients, 7 to 9 primary glioblastoma patients and three non-glioma patients contributing non-neoplastic brain tissue were included in the paired cohort.

The study at large found these results: Very few CDR3 sequences were found to be shared between tissue and blood, and this scarcity was attributed to high CDR3 diversity and limited sampling. In non-neoplastic patients, VJ-independent divergence between tissue and blood fell below expectation, whereas in all gliomas, and especially in low-grade gliomas, the divergence rose above expectation. Small numbers underpinned the group comparisons: under ten glioblastoma patients, three low-grade glioma patients and three non-neoplastic patients.

The iRepertoire nested amplicon-rescue multiplex PCR (arm-PCR) platform was used to amplify TCR alpha and beta CDR3 regions from RNA. One-step reverse transcription and amplification used about 100-400 ng of tissue mRNA or PBMC total RNA as input. Following bead purification, Illumina adapters were added by a secondary multiplex PCR, and libraries between 200 and 400 bp were gel-purified. Demultiplexing relied on internal 6-nucleotide barcodes carried by the libraries. Sequencing of libraries was performed on an Illumina MiSeq with 2x220 or 2x250 nucleotide paired-end reads. As for how the authors treated the data: Paired reads were merged using FLASH 1.2.11 and were aligned to the GRCh37 human genome using BWA-MEM, after which TRA and TRB reads were extracted. For V and J assignment, an IMGT-derived reference of cassette sequences and CDR3 motifs that included pseudogenes was used. Reads were translated in three frames, and productive CDR3s were defined by a C…FGXG motif without stop codons. A clonotype was defined as a unique combination of a V-J cassette pair and a CDR3 amino acid sequence. Hamming distance filtering was applied to reads, with thresholds set by the sequence error rate of each sample in mapped regions. Using fastp at Q25 and MiXCR, TCRdb reprocessed the public reads and kept productive beta chains. Records with the same CDR3 protein are collapsed into one entry carrying the most frequent genes and DNA. The V and J calls were determined by TCRdb, not by the authors. This sample lists over 140,000 distinct CDR3 sequences; about two fifths were detected once. The ten biggest clones cover around 20% of the sample.

Turning to this clonotype: Its target antigen remains unknown. A read error may account for a junction end that differs from germline.

From its cysteine to its phenylalanine, the CDR3 spans 14 amino acids. Of the read, only the CDR3 DNA is kept; its 42 bases are in frame from base 1. From the germline V gene, CDR1 is MNHEY and CDR2 is SVGAGI. Recombination linked TRBV6-5 to TRBJ1-4, with TRBD1 identical over 9 junction bases. The sequenced sample was glioma tissue, nonneoplastic brain tissue, or PBMCs (not recorded which). The source of this sequence is a human donor with low-grade glioma or glioblastoma, undergoing nonglioma brain surgery, or in good health (not recorded which). The CDR3 is CASSYGTGNEKMFF. The base sequence is TGTGCCAGCAGTTACGGGACAGGGAATGAAAAAATGTTTTTT.